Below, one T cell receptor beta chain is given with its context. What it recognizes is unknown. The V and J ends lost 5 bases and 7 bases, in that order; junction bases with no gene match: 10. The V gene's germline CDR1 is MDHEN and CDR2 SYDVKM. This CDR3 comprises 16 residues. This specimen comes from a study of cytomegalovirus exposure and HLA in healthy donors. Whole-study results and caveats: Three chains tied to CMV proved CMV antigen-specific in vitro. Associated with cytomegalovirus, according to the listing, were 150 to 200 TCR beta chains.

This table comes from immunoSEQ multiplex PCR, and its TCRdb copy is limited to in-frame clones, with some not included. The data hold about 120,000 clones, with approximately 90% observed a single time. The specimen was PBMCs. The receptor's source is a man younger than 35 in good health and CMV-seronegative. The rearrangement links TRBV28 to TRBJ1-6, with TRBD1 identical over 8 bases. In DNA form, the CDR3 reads TGTGCCAGCAGTCCATCTTGGGACAGGAGAAATTCACCCCTCCACTTT. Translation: CASSPSWDRRNSPLHF. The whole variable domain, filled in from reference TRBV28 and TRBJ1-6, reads DVKVTQSSRYLVKRTGEKVFLECVQDMDHENMFWYRQDPGLGLRLIYFSYDVKMKEKGDIPEGYSVSREKKERFSLILESASTNQTSMYLCASSPSWDRRNSPLHFGNGTRLTVT.